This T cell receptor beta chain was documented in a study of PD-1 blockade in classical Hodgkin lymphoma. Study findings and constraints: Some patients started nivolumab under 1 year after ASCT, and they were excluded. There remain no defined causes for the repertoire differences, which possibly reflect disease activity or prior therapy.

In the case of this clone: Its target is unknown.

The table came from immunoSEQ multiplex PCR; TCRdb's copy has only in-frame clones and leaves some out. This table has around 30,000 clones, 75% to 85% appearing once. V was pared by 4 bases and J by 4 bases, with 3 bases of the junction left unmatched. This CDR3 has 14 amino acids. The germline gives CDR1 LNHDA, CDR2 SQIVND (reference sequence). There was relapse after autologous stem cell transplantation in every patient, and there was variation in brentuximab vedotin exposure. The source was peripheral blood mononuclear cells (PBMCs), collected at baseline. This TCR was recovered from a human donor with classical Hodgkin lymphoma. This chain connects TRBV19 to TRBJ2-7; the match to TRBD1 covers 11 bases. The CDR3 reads CASSKGQGVYEQYF. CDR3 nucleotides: TGTGCCAGTAGTAAGGGACAGGGGGTGTACGAGCAGTACTTC.